Below are 11 T cell receptor beta chains sequenced from a single sample in a study of CD8 T cells in Susac syndrome. Reverse transcription of about 0.5 to 1 ug RNA was carried out with random hexamers. One entry per CDR3 protein results from TCRdb running MiXCR on the immunoSEQ multiplex PCR reads. The data contain about 290,000 distinct CDR3 sequences, around 89% of them singletons. Sequenced input: CD8+ T cells from PBMCs. Receptor source: a human donor with multiple sclerosis.

The genes are TRBV20-1 and TRBJ2-6; 10 bases agree with TRBD1. The CDR3 covers 16 residues. V lost 4 bases, J lost 0 bases, and 3 bases stayed unmatched. Germline V gene sequence: CDR1 DFQATT, CDR2 SNEGSKA (reference sequence). The CDR3 spells CSATGQGNSGANVLTF. In nucleotides, the CDR3 is TGCAGTGCTACGGGACAGGGGAACTCTGGGGCCAACGTCCTGACTTTC.

The chain uses TRBV2 and TRBJ2-1; maybe TRBD2 (5 bases). Germline V gene sequence: CDR1 SNHLY, CDR2 FYNNEI. V was shortened by 6 bases and J by 7 bases, with 10 bases between the two germline ends. The CDR3 has 12 amino acids. For the CDR3, the DNA is TGTGCCAGCAGGGACTCCTTTAATGAGCAGTTCTTC. It translates to CASRDSFNEQFF.

The chain links TRBV4-2 to TRBJ2-2; 7 bases agree with TRBD2. The germline CDR1 and CDR2 sequences are LGHNA and YNFKEQ. The CDR3 sequence is 13 residues long. V gave up 8 bases and J gave up 3 bases; unmatched junction bases: 3. The CDR3 sequence: CASGGSYTGELFF. The CDR3, as DNA: TGTGCCAGCGGCGGGAGTTACACCGGGGAGCTGTTTTTT.

This sequence joins TRBV12-3 or TRBV12-4 and TRBJ2-7; TRBD2 matches 8 bases. V shed 7 bases, J shed 4 bases, and the junction held 9 bases outside the gene matches. This CDR3 is 14 amino acids long. Here the CDR3 reads CASNPGGASYEQYF. CDR3 in DNA: TGTGCCAGCAACCCGGGGGGGGCCAGTTACGAGCAGTACTTC.

The chain joins TRBV24-1 to TRBJ2-5, with a possible D match to TRBD1 (6 bases). The germline V and J ends were trimmed by 4 bases and 0 bases, with 14 bases remaining between them. There are 16 residues in the CDR3. CDR1 KGHDR and CDR2 SFDVKD come from the germline V gene. In DNA, the CDR3 is TGTGCCACCAGTGAGGCCGGGACACCCGACCAAGAGACCCAGTACTTC. It yields the protein CATSEAGTPDQETQYF.

This clonotype was detected only once. This sequence joins TRBV4-2 and TRBJ1-4, with D unclear. V was pared by 4 bases and J by 5 bases, with 23 bases between. The CDR3 has 18 amino acids. CDR1 is LGHNA and CDR2 is YNFKEQ in the germline V gene. CDR3 region: CASSPSKGLHPGNEKLFF. DNA for the CDR3: TGTGCCAGCAGCCCCTCAAAAGGTCTTCACCCGGGGAATGAAAAACTGTTTTTT.

The chain links TRBV6-5 to TRBJ1-1; no clear D. CDR3 size: 14 residues. Germline lookup yields CDR1 MNHEY and CDR2 SVGAGI. V lost 2 bases to trimming and J lost 0 bases, with 7 bases between them. The chain's CDR3 is CASSYRVMNTEAFF. As DNA, the CDR3 is TGTGCCAGCAGTTACAGGGTGATGAACACTGAAGCTTTCTTT.

This clonotype was seen just once. The chain carries TRBV9 and TRBJ2-2; D is perhaps TRBD1 (5 bases). The CDR3 totals 21 residues. The V end was cut by 4 bases, the J end by 6 bases, with 34 bases between. Germline values: CDR1 SGDLS, CDR2 YYNGEE. The CDR3, as DNA: TGTGCCAGCAGCCTACAAACTTTTTACGGGTCCAGGGTCCTAGGATCCGGGGAGCTGTTTTTT. This encodes CASSLQTFYGSRVLGSGELFF.

This chain links TRBV4-1 with TRBJ2-1; D remains unclear. The CDR3 covers 9 residues. Trimming took 0 bases from V and 14 from J, leaving 2 bases between them. Germline lookup yields CDR1 MGHRA and CDR2 YSYEKL. CDR3 sequence: CASSQEEFF. CDR3 DNA sequence: TGCGCCAGCAGCCAAGAGGAGTTCTTC.

CDR3: CASRQREDTEAFF. The CDR3 DNA is TGTGCCAGCAGACAACGTGAAGACACTGAAGCTTTCTTT. The chain joins TRBV14 to TRBJ1-1, with no clear D. There are 13 residues in the CDR3. Trimming cost V 6 bases and J 3 bases, with 11 bases left between them. In germline, CDR1 is SGHDN, CDR2 FVKESK.

V usage is TRBV7-8 and J usage is TRBJ2-6; no definite D call. The CDR3 has 16 residues. Trimming cost V 2 bases and J 0 bases, with 8 bases left between them. Germline loops: CDR1 SGHVS, CDR2 FQNEAQ. CDR3 residues: CASSLMESSGANVLTF. The DNA for the CDR3 is TGTGCCAGCAGCTTAATGGAGAGCTCTGGGGCCAACGTCCTGACTTTC.